The 18 T cell receptor beta chains given below trace back to one sample, sequenced in a study of technical replicates of blood from a few donors. Generated by immunoSEQ multiplex PCR, the TCRdb table keeps only in-frame clones and is missing some. Among about 83,000 clones, 91% were seen once, and the ten largest hold under 0.5%. Sequencing was done on a sample of T cells isolated from PBMCs. Source of these receptors: a human donor in good health.

The chain is built from TRBV5-4 and TRBJ1-1, with TRBD1 as a possible D gene (6 bases). The V end was cut by 4 bases, the J end by 9 bases, with 16 bases between. The CDR3 spans 13 residues. The V gene's germline CDR1 is SGHNT and CDR2 YYREEE (reference sequence). The CDR3 DNA sequence: TGTGCCAGCAGCGTCGACAGGTGGGGGAAAGCTTTCTTT. As protein: CASSVDRWGKAFF.

V and J are TRBV4-3 and TRBJ2-2, with 11 bases identical to TRBD2. The CDR3 is 15 amino acids. V gave up 4 bases and J gave up 6 bases; unmatched junction bases: 4. CDR1 and CDR2 (germline): LGHNA, YSLEER. As DNA, the CDR3 is TGCGCCAGCAGCCTAGCGGGAGGGCACCCCGGGGAGCTGTTTTTT. Residues: CASSLAGGHPGELFF.

V is TRBV27 and J is TRBJ2-3; possible D gene TRBD1, 6 bases. CDR3 length: 16 residues. CDR1 is MNHEY and CDR2 is SMNVEV in the germline V gene (reference sequence). Trimming shortened V by 5 bases and J by 4 bases, and 19 bases separated the two germline ends. The CDR3 is CASSLSGQGIPDTQYF. DNA of the CDR3: TGTGCCAGCAGTCTCTCCGGGCAGGGGATCCCAGATACGCAGTATTTT.

This sequence joins TRBV28 and TRBJ2-3, with 10 bases that match TRBD1. The CDR3 runs 18 residues. CDR1 is MDHEN, CDR2 SYDVKM, per germline. V lost 4 bases and J lost 4; bases outside the gene matches: 14. This CDR3 is CASSSGTGAGEVADTQYF. CDR3 nucleotide sequence: TGTGCCAGCAGTTCCGGGACAGGGGCGGGAGAAGTGGCAGATACGCAGTATTTT.

This chain connects TRBV5-4 to TRBJ1-2; TRBD1 matches 7 bases. V gave up 1 base and J gave up 5 bases; unmatched junction bases: 2. Looked up from germline, CDR1 is SGHNT and CDR2 is YYREEE (reference sequence). The length of the CDR3 is 13 residues. The DNA for the CDR3 is TGTGCCAGCAGCTTGAGCAGGGGGTATGGCTACACCTTC. It is translated as CASSLSRGYGYTF.

This sequence joins TRBV28 and TRBJ2-5; 7 bases fit TRBD1. CDR3 length: 16 amino acids. The V gene's germline CDR1 is MDHEN and CDR2 SYDVKM. With V trimmed by 3 bases and J by 2 bases, 9 bases remained unmatched. The CDR3: CASSFSETGWQETQYF. The DNA of the CDR3 is TGTGCCAGCAGTTTTTCCGAGACAGGGTGGCAAGAGACCCAGTACTTC.

J is TRBJ1-5 and V is TRBV5-8; D ambiguous. The V and J ends lost 1 base and 2 bases respectively, with 10 bases between them. The CDR3 consists of 15 residues. Germline-derived CDR1 and CDR2 are SGHTS and YDEGEE. CDR3 sequence: CASSLWRRGNQPQHF. CDR3 DNA: TGTGCCAGCAGCTTGTGGAGGAGGGGCAATCAGCCCCAGCATTTT.

The CDR3 region is CASSLWGVSYNEQFF. CDR3 DNA: TGTGCCAGCAGCCTATGGGGGGTGTCCTACAATGAGCAGTTCTTC. The chain uses TRBV7-9 and TRBJ2-1; D possibly corresponds to TRBD2 (6 bases). This CDR3 has 15 amino acids. Trimming shortened V by 5 bases and J by 1 base, and 12 bases separated the two germline ends. Germline CDR1 and CDR2: SEHNR and FQNEAQ (reference sequence).

The chain has TRBV5-1 and TRBJ2-7, with 8 nucleotides matching TRBD2. The J segment lost 1 base and the V segment lost 0 bases, leaving 12 bases of the junction unmatched. The CDR3 extends over 18 amino acids. Germline-derived CDR1 and CDR2 are SGHRS and YFSETQ. The CDR3 DNA follows: TGCGCCAGCAGCTTGGAATTAGCGGGAACAATCCTATCCTACGAGCAGTACTTC. This gives the protein CASSLELAGTILSYEQYF.

The chain links TRBV28 to TRBJ2-7, with TRBD2 as a possible D gene (6 bases). Germline V CDR1 and CDR2: MDHEN, SYDVKM. The V end was cut by 1 base, the J end by 5 bases, with 15 bases between. This CDR3 spans 15 amino acids. The CDR3 spells CASSLSWQGGHEQYF. The CDR3 region has the DNA TGTGCCAGCAGTTTATCTTGGCAGGGAGGACACGAGCAGTACTTC.

A few counts support this clone. This rearrangement joins TRBV11-2 to TRBJ1-1; D is possibly TRBD1 (6 bases). In germline, CDR1 is SGHAT, CDR2 FQNNGV. V lost 5 bases and J lost 11, with 15 bases in between. CDR3 length: 12 residues. This CDR3 reads CASSQQGGLAFF. CDR3 in DNA: TGTGCCAGCAGCCAACAGGGCGGATTGGCTTTCTTT.

The chain links TRBV10-1 to TRBJ2-7, with D possibly being TRBD2 (6 bases). The V and J ends lost 4 bases and 3 bases respectively, with 13 bases between them. The germline gives CDR1 WNHNN, CDR2 SYGVQD (reference sequence). There are 14 residues in the CDR3. The CDR3 is CASSAGPGGYEQYF. In nucleotides, the CDR3 is TGCGCCAGCAGTGCTGGGCCCGGGGGCTACGAGCAGTACTTC.

The chain couples TRBV27 to TRBJ1-2; no clear D gene. CDR1 and CDR2 (germline): MNHEY, SMNVEV (reference sequence). V shed 5 bases and J shed 4 bases, with 17 bases lying between them. The CDR3 totals 15 residues. The CDR3 loop reads CASSRGGEVTYGYTF. The CDR3 bases are TGTGCCAGCAGTCGAGGAGGCGAGGTAACCTATGGCTACACCTTC.

This chain links TRBV28 with TRBJ2-7; D perhaps matches TRBD1 (6 bases). V lost 7 bases and J 4 bases, leaving 11 bases between the germline ends. Germline CDR1 and CDR2: MDHEN and SYDVKM. CDR3 length: 12 amino acids. As DNA, the CDR3 is TGTGCCAGCACCCCGGACAGTTACGAGCAGTACTTC. Translated, it gives CASTPDSYEQYF.

The rearrangement joins TRBV28 to TRBJ2-7, with D maybe TRBD2 (6 bases). The V end lost 2 bases, the J end lost 2 bases, and 16 bases lay between the germline ends. The CDR3 length is 16 residues. Germline CDR1 is MDHEN and CDR2 is SYDVKM. The CDR3 DNA reads TGTGCCAGCAGTTTAGCCCTGGAGGGGCGCACCTACGAGCAGTACTTC. Amino acids: CASSLALEGRTYEQYF.

This chain links TRBV30 with TRBJ1-2; the match to TRBD1 covers 9 bases. The V gene's germline CDR1 is GTSNPN and CDR2 SVGIG (reference sequence). The CDR3 totals 15 residues. V trimming: 4 bases; J trimming: 2 bases; junction bases outside the gene matches: 8. The CDR3 loop reads CAWTRGTGPNYGYTF. The CDR3 DNA follows: TGTGCCTGGACTAGAGGGACAGGGCCGAACTATGGCTACACCTTC.

CDR3 residues: CASSTDRFGEKLFF. The DNA for the CDR3 is TGTGCCAGCAGTACCGACAGGTTTGGCGAAAAACTGTTTTTT. The chain links TRBV7-2 to TRBJ1-4; tentative D call: TRBD1 (6 bases). Germline V CDR1 and CDR2: SGHTA, FQGNSA. The CDR3 is 14 residues long. Trimming removed 6 bases from V and 8 bases from J, with 16 bases in between. The variable domain in full, completed from reference TRBV7-2 and TRBJ1-4, reads GAGVSQSPSNKVTEKGKDVELRCDPISGHTALYWYRQSLGQGLEFLIYFQGNSAPDKSGLPSDRFSAERTGGSVSTLTIQRTQQEDSAVYLCASSTDRFGEKLFFGSGTQLSVL.

The chain has TRBV11-3 and TRBJ2-2, with D possibly matching TRBD2 (6 bases). The CDR3 extends over 16 amino acids. Trimming removed 4 bases at V and 1 base at J, with 13 bases between. Germline V gives CDR1 SGHNT, CDR2 YENEEA. The CDR3 region has the DNA TGTGCCAGCAGCTATCATAGCGGAGGGAACACCGGGGAGCTGTTTTTT. It codes for CASSYHSGGNTGELFF.